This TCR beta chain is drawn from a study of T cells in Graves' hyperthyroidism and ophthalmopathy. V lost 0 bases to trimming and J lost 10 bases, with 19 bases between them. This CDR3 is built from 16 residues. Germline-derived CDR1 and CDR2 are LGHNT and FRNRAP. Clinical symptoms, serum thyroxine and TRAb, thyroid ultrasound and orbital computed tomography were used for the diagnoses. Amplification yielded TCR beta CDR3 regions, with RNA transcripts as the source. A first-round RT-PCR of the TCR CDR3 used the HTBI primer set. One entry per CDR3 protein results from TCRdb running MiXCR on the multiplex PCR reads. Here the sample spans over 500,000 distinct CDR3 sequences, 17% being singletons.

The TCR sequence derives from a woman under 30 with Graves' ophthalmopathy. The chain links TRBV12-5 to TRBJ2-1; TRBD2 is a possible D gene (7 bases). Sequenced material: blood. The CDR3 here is CASGLVVTGEGGEQFF. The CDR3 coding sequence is TGTGCTAGTGGTTTGGTAGTCACGGGAGAGGGGGGGGAGCAGTTCTTC.